The 8 T cell receptor beta chains below were found in one sample sequenced in a study of T-cell reconstitution after alpha-beta-depleted transplantation in children. Preparation of the TCRbeta library used unique molecular identifiers. One entry per CDR3 protein, called by TCRdb with MiXCR from the PCR reads. The profile shows around 580,000 distinct CDR3 sequences, 20% to 25% of them singletons. The sequencing here drew on PBMCs, mostly from graft donor cells, taken 360 days after TCRalphabeta/CD19-depleted stem cell transplant. These receptors were collected from a boy under two years old who had a stem cell transplant for acute myeloid leukemia, so the T cells may come from the graft donor.

Turning to this clonotype: This may stem from a read error, because a much larger clone lies one nucleotide away. The CDR3 protein is CACSQVPAGDGYNEQFF. DNA of the CDR3: TGTGCCTGCAGCCAAGTGCCGGCGGGGGACGGATACAATGAGCAGTTCTTC. The chain combines TRBV3-1 with TRBJ2-1; 7 positions match TRBD2. This CDR3 region has 17 residues. The V gene's germline CDR1 is LGHDT and CDR2 YNNKEL (reference sequence).

In its sample, this clonotype was seen a few times. J is TRBJ2-7 and V is TRBV7-2, with D perhaps TRBD1 (6 bases). The germline CDR1 and CDR2 sequences are SGHTA and FQGNSA. This CDR3 comprises 14 residues. The V end lost 5 bases, the J end lost 5 bases, and 16 bases lay between the germline ends. The CDR3: CASSTGYYRDEQYF. The CDR3 nucleotides are TGTGCCAGCAGCACAGGGTACTACCGGGACGAGCAGTACTTC. Together with reference TRBV7-2 and TRBJ2-7, the CDR3 gives the full variable domain: GAGVSQSPSNKVTEKGKDVELRCDPISGHTALYWYRQSLGQGLEFLIYFQGNSAPDKSGLPSDRFSAERTGGSVSTLTIQRTQQEDSAVYLCASSTGYYRDEQYFGPGTRLTVT.

This clonotype appeared once. The chain uses TRBV12-3 or TRBV12-4 and TRBJ2-3; 16 nucleotides agree with TRBD2. CDR3 length equals 17 residues. V shed 7 bases, J shed 5 bases, and the junction held 9 bases outside the gene matches. CDR3 sequence (DNA): TGTGCCAGCACTCCCGGGACTAGCGGGGGGGCCGAAGATACGCAGTATTTT. It yields the protein CASTPGTSGGAEDTQYF.

V and J are TRBV12-3 or TRBV12-4 and TRBJ1-6; TRBD1 matches at 9 bases. The CDR3 covers 15 residues. V lost 5 bases and J lost 5; bases outside the gene matches: 4. CDR3 DNA: TGTGCCAGCAGTCACAGGGGGCGAGATAATTCACCCCTCCACTTT. Encoded protein: CASSHRGRDNSPLHF.

The V and J genes are TRBV29-1 and TRBJ1-2; D remains ambiguous. CDR3 length equals 14 residues. Germline values: CDR1 SQVTM, CDR2 ANQGSEA. V lost 0 bases and J lost 4, with 12 bases in between. The CDR3 here is CSVEEDLSSYGYTF. The CDR3, as DNA: TGCAGCGTTGAAGAAGATTTGAGCAGCTATGGCTACACCTTC.

This clonotype appeared once. V gene TRBV20-1 combines with J gene TRBJ1-1; possible D gene TRBD1, 5 bases. The CDR3 has 12 residues. With 1 base removed from V and 8 bases from J, the gap between germline ends came to 11 bases. Germline lookup yields CDR1 DFQATT and CDR2 SNEGSKA (reference sequence). CDR3 coding DNA: TGCAGTGCTAGAGCAGGGAGGATGGAAGCTTTCTTT. Amino acid sequence: CSARAGRMEAFF.

This clonotype has more than one count but fewer than ten. The J gene is TRBJ2-7, the V gene TRBV2, with D unclear. There are 14 residues in the CDR3. The V and J ends lost 2 bases and 9 bases respectively, with 17 bases between them. Per the germline V gene, CDR1 is SNHLY and CDR2 is FYNNEI. CDR3 bases: TGTGCCAGCAGTGAAACGGCCCATCCCCCTGGGCAGTACGTC. Amino acid sequence: CASSETAHPPGQYV.

The gene calls are TRBV15 and TRBJ2-2, with 7 positions matching TRBD2. Trimming at V came to 6 bases and at J to 6 bases, leaving 13 bases not matched to a gene. The CDR3 length is 16 residues. CDR1 and CDR2 (germline): LNHNV, YYDKDF (reference sequence). CDR3 nucleotides: TGTGCCACCAGTAATCACCGGGGGGTCAAGGCCGGGGAGCTGTTTTTT. This sequence encodes CATSNHRGVKAGELFF. Combining the CDR3 with reference TRBV15 and TRBJ2-2 gives the whole variable domain DAMVIQNPRYQVTQFGKPVTLSCSQTLNHNVMYWYQQKSSQAPKLLFHYYDKDFNNEADTPDNFQSRRPNTSFCFLDIRSPGLGDTAMYLCATSNHRGVKAGELFFGEGSRLTVL.